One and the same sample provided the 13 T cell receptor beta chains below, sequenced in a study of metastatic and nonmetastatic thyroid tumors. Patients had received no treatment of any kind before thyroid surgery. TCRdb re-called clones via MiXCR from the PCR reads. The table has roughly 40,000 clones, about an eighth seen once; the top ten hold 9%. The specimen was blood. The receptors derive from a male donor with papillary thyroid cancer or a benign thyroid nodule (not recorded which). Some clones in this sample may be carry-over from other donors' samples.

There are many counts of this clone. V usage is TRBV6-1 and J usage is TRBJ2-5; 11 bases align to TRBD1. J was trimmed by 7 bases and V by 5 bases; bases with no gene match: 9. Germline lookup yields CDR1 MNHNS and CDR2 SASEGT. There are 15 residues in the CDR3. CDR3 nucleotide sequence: TGTGCCAGCAGTCCAGGACAGGGGGCGAGGGTGACCCAGTACTTC. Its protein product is CASSPGQGARVTQYF.

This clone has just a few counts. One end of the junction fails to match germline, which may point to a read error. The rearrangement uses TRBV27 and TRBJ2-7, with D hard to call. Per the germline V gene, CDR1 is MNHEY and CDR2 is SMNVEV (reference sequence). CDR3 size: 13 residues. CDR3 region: CSSSLLVGYEQYF. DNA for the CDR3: TGTTCCAGCAGTTTACTTGTGGGCTACGAGCAGTACTTT.

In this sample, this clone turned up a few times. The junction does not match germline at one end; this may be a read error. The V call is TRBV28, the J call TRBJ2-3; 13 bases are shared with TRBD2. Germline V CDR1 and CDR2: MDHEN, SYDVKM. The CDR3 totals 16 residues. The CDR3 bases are TGTGCCCGCAGTTATCCGGGACTAGCGGGAAAGGATACGCAGTATTTT. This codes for CARSYPGLAGKDTQYF. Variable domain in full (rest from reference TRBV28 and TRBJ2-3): DVKVTQSSRYLVKRTGEKVFLECVQDMDHENMFWYRQDPGLGLRLIYFSYDVKMKEKGDIPEGYSVSREKKERFSLILESASTNQTSMYLCARSYPGLAGKDTQYFGPGTRLTVL.

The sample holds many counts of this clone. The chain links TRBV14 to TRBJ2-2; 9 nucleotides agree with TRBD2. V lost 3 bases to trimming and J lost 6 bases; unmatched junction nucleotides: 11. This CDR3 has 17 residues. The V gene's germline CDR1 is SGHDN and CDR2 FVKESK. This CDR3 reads CASSHPLAGINAGELFF. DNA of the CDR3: TGTGCCAGCAGCCACCCCCTAGCGGGAATCAACGCCGGGGAGCTGTTTTTT.

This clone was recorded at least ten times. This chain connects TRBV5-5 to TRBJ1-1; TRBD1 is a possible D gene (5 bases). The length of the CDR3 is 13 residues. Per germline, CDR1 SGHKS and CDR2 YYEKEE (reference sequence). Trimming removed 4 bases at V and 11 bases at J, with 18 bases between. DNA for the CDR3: TGTGCCAGCAGCCCGCTTTTGGGTAAGGGGGCTTTCTTT. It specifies CASSPLLGKGAFF.

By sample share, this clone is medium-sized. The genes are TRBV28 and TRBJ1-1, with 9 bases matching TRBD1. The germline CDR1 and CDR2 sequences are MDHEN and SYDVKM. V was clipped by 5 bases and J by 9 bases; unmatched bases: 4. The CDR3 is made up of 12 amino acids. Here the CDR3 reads CASSQQGAKAFF. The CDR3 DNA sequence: TGTGCCAGCAGTCAACAGGGGGCGAAAGCTTTCTTT.

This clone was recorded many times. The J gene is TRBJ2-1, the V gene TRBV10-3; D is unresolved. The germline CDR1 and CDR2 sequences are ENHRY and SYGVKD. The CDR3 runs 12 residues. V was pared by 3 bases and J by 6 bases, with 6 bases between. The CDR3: CAISDSTNEQFF. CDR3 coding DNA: TGTGCCATCAGTGACAGCACCAATGAGCAGTTCTTC.

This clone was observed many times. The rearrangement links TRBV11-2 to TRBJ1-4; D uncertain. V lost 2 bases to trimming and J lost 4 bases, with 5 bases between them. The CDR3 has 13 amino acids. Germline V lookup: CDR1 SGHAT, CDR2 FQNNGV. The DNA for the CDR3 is TGTGCCAGCAGCTTAAGGATTAATGAAAAACTGTTTTTT. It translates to CASSLRINEKLFF.

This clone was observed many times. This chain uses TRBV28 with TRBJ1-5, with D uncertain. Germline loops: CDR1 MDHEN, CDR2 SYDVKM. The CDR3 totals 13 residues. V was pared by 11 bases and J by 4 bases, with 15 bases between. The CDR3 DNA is TGTGCCTCATACACAGTCCCTAATCAGCCCCAGCATTTT. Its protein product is CASYTVPNQPQHF.

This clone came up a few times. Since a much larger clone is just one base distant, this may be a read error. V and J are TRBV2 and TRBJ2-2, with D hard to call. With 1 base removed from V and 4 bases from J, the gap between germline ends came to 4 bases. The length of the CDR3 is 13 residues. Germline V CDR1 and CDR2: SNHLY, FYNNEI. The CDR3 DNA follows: TGTGCCAGCAGTGAAGTACCCACCGGGGAGCTGTTTTTT. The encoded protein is CASSEVPTGELFF.

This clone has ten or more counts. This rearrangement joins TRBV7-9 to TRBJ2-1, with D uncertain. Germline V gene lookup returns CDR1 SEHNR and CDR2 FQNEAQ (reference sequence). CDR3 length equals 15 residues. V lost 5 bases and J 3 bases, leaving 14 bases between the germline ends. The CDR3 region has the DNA TGTGCCAGCAGCGCAAACAGTAATGGCTACAATGAGCAGTTCTTC. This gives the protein CASSANSNGYNEQFF.

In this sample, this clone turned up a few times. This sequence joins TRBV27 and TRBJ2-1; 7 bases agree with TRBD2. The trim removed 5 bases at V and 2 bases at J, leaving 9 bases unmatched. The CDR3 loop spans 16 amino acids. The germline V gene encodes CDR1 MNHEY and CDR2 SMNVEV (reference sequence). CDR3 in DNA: TGTGCCAGCAGTAACGGACTAGAGGGACCCTACAATGAGCAGTTCTTC. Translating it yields CASSNGLEGPYNEQFF.

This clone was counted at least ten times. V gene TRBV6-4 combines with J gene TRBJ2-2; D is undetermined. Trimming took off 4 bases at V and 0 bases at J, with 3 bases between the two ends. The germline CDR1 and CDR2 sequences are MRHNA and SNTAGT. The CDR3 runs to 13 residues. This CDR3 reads CASSGTNTGELFF. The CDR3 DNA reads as TGTGCCAGCAGTGGGACGAACACCGGGGAGCTGTTTTTT.